There are a few counts of the clone carrying this T cell receptor (beta chain). Its antigen remains unknown. Sequencing used immunoSEQ multiplex PCR; TCRdb keeps in-frame clones, though not all of them. The sample yields about 98,000 clones, about 81% seen once. Germline trimming cut 11 bases from V and 2 bases from J; bases unmatched to any gene: 8. Per germline, CDR1 MNHNY and CDR2 SVGAGI (reference sequence). There are 13 residues in the CDR3. The record originates from a study of radiotherapy plus CTLA-4 blockade in lung cancer. Study-level points and caveats: Radiotherapy plus ipilimumab was followed by expansion in blood of tumor-derived TCR clones.

The sample was peripheral blood, taken from a patient treated with radiotherapy plus ipilimumab. This TCR was sampled from a human donor with non-small cell lung cancer who had a partial response to radiotherapy plus ipilimumab. This chain links TRBV6-6 with TRBJ2-7; 8 positions match TRBD1. As DNA, the CDR3 is TGTGCCCCAGGTGGGGACAGGACCTACGAGCAGTACTTC. The encoded protein is CAPGGDRTYEQYF.